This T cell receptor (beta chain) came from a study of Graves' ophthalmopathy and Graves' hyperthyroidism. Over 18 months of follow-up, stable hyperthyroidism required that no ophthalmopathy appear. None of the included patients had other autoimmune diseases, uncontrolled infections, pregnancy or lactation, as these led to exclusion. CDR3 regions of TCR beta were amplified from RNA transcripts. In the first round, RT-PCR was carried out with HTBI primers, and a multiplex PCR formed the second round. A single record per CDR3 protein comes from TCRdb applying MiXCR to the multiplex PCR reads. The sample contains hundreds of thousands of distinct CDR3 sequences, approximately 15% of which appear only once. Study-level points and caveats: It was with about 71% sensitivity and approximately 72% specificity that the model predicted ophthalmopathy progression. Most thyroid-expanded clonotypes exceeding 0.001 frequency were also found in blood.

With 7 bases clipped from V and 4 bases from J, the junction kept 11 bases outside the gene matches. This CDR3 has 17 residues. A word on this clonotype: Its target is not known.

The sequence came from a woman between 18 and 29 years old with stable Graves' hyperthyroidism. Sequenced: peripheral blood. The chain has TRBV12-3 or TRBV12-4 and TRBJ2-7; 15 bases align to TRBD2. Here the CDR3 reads CASTTRRTSGRVYEQYF. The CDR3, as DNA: TGTGCCAGCACTACCCGCCGGACTAGCGGGAGGGTTTACGAGCAGTACTTC.